The entry below describes one T cell receptor beta chain. Its specificity is unknown. Sequencing was performed with immunoSEQ multiplex PCR; in TCRdb, only in-frame clones are kept and a portion is missing. The top ten clones hold more than 0.65% of a sample with about 82,000 clones, roughly 94% of them seen once. V gave up 8 bases and J gave up 4 bases, with 9 bases separating them. This CDR3 has 12 amino acids. CDR1 is SEHNR and CDR2 is FQNEAQ in the germline V gene (reference sequence). This sample is part of a study of cytomegalovirus exposure and HLA in healthy donors. Study results and caveats: It was found in a later analysis that first-cohort TCR clusters tended to co-occur in the 100 to 150 validation repertoires. Rare TCR sequences dominated, though some public TCRs recurred in many donors.

V is TRBV7-9 and J is TRBJ2-1; D might be TRBD1 (5 bases). The material sequenced was PBMCs. This clonotype was sampled from a woman younger than 30 in good health and CMV-seronegative. This CDR3 is CASPDSYNEQFF. The DNA of the CDR3 is TGTGCCAGCCCTGACAGTTACAATGAGCAGTTCTTC.